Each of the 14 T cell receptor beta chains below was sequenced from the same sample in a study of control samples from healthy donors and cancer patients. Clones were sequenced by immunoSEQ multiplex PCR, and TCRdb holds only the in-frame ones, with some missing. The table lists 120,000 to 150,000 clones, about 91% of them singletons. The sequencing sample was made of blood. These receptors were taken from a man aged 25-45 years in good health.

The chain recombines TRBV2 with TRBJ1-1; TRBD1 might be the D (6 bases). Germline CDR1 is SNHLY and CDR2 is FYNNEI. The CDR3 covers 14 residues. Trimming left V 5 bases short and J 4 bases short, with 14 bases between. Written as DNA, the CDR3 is TGTGCCAGCAGTCGAGGGGGTTTCGGCACTGAAGCTTTCTTT. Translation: CASSRGGFGTEAFF.

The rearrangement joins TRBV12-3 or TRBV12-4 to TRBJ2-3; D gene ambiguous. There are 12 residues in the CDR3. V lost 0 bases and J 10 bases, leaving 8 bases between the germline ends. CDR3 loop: CASSLAGPAQYF. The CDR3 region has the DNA TGTGCCAGCAGTTTAGCGGGCCCTGCGCAGTATTTT.

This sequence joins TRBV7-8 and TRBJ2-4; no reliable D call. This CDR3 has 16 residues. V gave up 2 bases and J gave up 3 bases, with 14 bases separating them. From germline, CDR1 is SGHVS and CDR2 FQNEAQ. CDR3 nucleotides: TGTGCCAGCAGCTTACGAGCCACAGTGAGCAAAAACATTCAGTACTTC. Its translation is CASSLRATVSKNIQYF.

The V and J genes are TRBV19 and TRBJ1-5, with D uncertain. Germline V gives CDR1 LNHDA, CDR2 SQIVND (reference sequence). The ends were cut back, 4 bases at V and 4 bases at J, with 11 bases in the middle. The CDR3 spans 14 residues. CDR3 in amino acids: CASSSASGNQPQHF. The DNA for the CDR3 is TGTGCCAGTAGTAGTGCCTCGGGGAATCAGCCCCAGCATTTT.

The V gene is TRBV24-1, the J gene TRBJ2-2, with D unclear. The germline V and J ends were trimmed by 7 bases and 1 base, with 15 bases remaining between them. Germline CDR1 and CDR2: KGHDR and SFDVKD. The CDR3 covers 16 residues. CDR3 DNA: TGTGCCACCAGCGATAGACCTGGGGTGAACACCGGGGAGCTGTTTTTT. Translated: CATSDRPGVNTGELFF.

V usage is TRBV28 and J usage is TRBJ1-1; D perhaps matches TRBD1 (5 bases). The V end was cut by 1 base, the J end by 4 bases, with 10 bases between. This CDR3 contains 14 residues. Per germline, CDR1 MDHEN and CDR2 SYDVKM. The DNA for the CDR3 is TGTGCCAGCAGTTTATCAGGGAGGGCCACTGAAGCTTTCTTT. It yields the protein CASSLSGRATEAFF.

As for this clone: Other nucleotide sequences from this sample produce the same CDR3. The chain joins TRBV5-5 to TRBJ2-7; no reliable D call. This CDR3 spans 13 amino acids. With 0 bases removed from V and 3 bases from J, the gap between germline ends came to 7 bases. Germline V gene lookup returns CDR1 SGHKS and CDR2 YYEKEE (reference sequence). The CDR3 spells CASSLAMGYEQYF. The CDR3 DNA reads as TGTGCCAGCAGCTTGGCCATGGGCTACGAGCAGTACTTC.

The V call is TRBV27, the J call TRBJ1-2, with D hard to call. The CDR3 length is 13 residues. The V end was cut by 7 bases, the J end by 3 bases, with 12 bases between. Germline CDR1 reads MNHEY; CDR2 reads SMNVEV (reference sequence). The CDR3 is CASTNNTYYGYTF. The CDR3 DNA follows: TGTGCCAGCACTAATAACACCTACTATGGCTACACCTTC.

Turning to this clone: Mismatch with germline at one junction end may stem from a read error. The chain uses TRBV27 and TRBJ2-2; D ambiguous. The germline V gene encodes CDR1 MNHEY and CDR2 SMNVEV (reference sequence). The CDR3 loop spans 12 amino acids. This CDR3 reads CASSHNTGELFF. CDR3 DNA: TGTGCCAGCAGTCACAACACTGGGGAGCTGTTTTTT.

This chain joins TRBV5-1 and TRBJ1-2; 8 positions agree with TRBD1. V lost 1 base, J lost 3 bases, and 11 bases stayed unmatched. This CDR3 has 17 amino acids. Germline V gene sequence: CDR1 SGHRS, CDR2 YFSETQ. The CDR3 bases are TGCGCCAGCAGCTTGCCGCTGACAGGGGAAATCGACTATGGCTACACCTTC. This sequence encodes CASSLPLTGEIDYGYTF. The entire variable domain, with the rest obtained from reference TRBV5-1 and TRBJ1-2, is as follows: KAGVTQTPRYLIKTRGQQVTLSCSPISGHRSVSWYQQTPGQGLQFLFEYFSETQRNKGNFPGRFSGRQFSNSRSEMNVSTLELGDSALYLCASSLPLTGEIDYGYTFGSGTRLTVV.

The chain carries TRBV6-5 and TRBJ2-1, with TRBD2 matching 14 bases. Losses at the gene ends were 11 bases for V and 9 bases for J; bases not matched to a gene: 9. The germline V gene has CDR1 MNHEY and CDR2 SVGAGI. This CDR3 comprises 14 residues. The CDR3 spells CAGRLAGGPGEQFF. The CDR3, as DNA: TGTGCCGGTCGACTAGCGGGGGGGCCGGGTGAGCAGTTCTTC.

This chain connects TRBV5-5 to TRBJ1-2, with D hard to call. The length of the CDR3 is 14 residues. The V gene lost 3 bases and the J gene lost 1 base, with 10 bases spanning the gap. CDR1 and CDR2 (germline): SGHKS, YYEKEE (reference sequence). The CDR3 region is CASSYTGDNYGYTF. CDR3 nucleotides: TGTGCCAGCAGCTATACGGGAGATAACTATGGCTACACCTTC.

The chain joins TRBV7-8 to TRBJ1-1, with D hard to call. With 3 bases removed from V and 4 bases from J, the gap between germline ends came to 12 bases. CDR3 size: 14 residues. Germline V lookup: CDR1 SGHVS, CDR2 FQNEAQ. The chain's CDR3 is CASSLDPRSTEAFF. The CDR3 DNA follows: TGTGCCAGCAGCTTGGATCCCCGAAGCACTGAAGCTTTCTTT.

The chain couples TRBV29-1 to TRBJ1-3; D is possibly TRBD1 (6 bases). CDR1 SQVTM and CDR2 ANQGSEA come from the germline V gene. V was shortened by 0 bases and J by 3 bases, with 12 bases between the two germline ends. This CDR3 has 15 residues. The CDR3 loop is CSVEDGGAFGNTIYF. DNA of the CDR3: TGCAGCGTTGAAGATGGGGGGGCGTTTGGAAACACCATATATTTT.